Below, 26 T cell receptor beta chains from the same sample are listed, as sequenced in a study of human T cells and chemical hapten exposure. Noted time point: patch test 3, about 24 weeks after DPC sensitization. Treatment: therapeutic diphenylcyclopropenone sensitization with weekly scalp DPC. TCRdb ran MiXCR on the RACE reads and lists one entry per CDR3 protein. The top ten clones hold 2.5% of a sample with about 190,000 distinct CDR3 sequences, about 25% of them seen once. The specimen was whole blood, collected in connection with sensitization to the hapten diphenylcyclopropenone (DPC). These receptors were collected from a middle-aged woman with alopecia areata. Some clones in this sample may be carry-over from other donors' samples.

The chain is built from TRBV29-1 and TRBJ2-5; TRBD1 agrees at 7 bases. V was clipped by 7 bases and J by 3 bases; unmatched bases: 5. There are 12 residues in the CDR3. Per the germline V gene, CDR1 is SQVTM and CDR2 is ANQGSEA. This CDR3 reads CSARQGKETQYF. DNA of the CDR3: TGCAGCGCCAGACAGGGCAAAGAGACCCAGTACTTC.

This rearrangement joins TRBV29-1 to TRBJ1-1; D may be TRBD1 (6 bases). The germline CDR1 and CDR2 sequences are SQVTM and ANQGSEA. V lost 5 bases and J 4 bases, leaving 11 bases between the germline ends. This CDR3 comprises 12 residues. The CDR3 DNA reads as TGCAGCGTTCGGGACACAGGCACTGAAGCTTTCTTT. It codes for CSVRDTGTEAFF.

This chain links TRBV6-5 with TRBJ1-3; D remains ambiguous. CDR3 length equals 18 residues. Trimming left V 0 bases short and J 0 bases short, with 15 bases between. Germline V CDR1 and CDR2: MNHEY, SVGAGI. CDR3 nucleotides: TGTGCCAGCAGTTACTCGAATACACTTCCTAGCTCTGGAAACACCATATATTTT. Translated: CASSYSNTLPSSGNTIYF.

This chain joins TRBV12-3 or TRBV12-4 and TRBJ2-5, with D uncertain. The CDR3 consists of 13 residues. Trimming pared 3 bases from V and 6 bases from J, leaving 11 bases between. DNA for the CDR3: TGTGCCAGCAGTTTGACCCCTAGGCAGACCCAGTACTTC. Its translation: CASSLTPRQTQYF.

This clonotype has a single count. The CDR3 DNA reads TGTGCCTGGAGTGCCCTAGCGGGAGCGAGCGAGCAGTACTTC. Protein product: CAWSALAGASEQYF. The rearrangement uses TRBV30 and TRBJ2-7; 10 nucleotides agree with TRBD2. This CDR3 has 14 residues. The junction had 6 bases not matched to a gene; V was cut back by 1 base and J by 6 bases. Germline V lookup: CDR1 GTSNPN, CDR2 SVGIG (reference sequence).

This clonotype showed up just a few times. The V and J genes are TRBV6-5 and TRBJ2-5, with D perhaps matching TRBD2 (6 bases). The CDR3 is made up of 14 amino acids. CDR1 and CDR2 from the germline V gene are MNHEY and SVGAGI. Trimming pared 6 bases from V and 2 bases from J, leaving 13 bases between. The DNA for the CDR3 is TGTGCCAGCAGAGCAGGACGGGAGCAAGAGACCCAGTACTTC. It yields the protein CASRAGREQETQYF.

This clonotype was found a few times. The CDR3 coding sequence is TGCAGCGCTAGAGCCACCGGGGAGCTGTTTTTT. Its translation is CSARATGELFF. The chain couples TRBV29-1 to TRBJ2-2; D is undetermined. The CDR3 spans 11 residues. CDR1 and CDR2 from the germline V gene are SQVTM and ANQGSEA. The V end lost 7 bases, the J end lost 4 bases, and 7 bases lay between the germline ends.

The genes are TRBV2 and TRBJ2-3; D remains ambiguous. CDR1 is SNHLY, CDR2 FYNNEI, per germline. V dropped 8 bases and J dropped 5 bases, with 14 bases sitting between them. The CDR3 is 13 amino acids. The CDR3 coding sequence is TGTGCCAGCTCCCTTAGGGAAATAGATACGCAGTATTTT. Translating it yields CASSLREIDTQYF.

The rearrangement uses TRBV4-2 and TRBJ2-7; 8 bases fit TRBD2. Trimming at V came to 4 bases and at J to 4 bases, leaving 9 bases not matched to a gene. The V gene's germline CDR1 is LGHNA and CDR2 YNFKEQ. The CDR3 contains 15 residues. The chain's CDR3 is CASSRDGTREYEQYF. The CDR3 DNA is TGTGCCAGCAGCCGGGACGGGACTAGGGAATACGAGCAGTACTTC.

The V gene is TRBV15, the J gene TRBJ2-1; TRBD1 is a possible D gene (6 bases). Trimming stripped 0 bases from V and 0 bases from J, with 9 bases between. Germline values: CDR1 LNHNV, CDR2 YYDKDF (reference sequence). The CDR3 is 16 residues long. CDR3 DNA sequence: TGTGCCACCAGCAGAGACCACAGGGCCTCCTACAATGAGCAGTTCTTC. Its translation: CATSRDHRASYNEQFF.

This clonotype has only a few counts. V usage is TRBV7-2 and J usage is TRBJ1-6; D is ambiguous. CDR3 length equals 13 residues. The V gene's germline CDR1 is SGHTA and CDR2 FQGNSA. Between the trimmed V and J ends, which lost 8 bases and 6 bases, there was a span of 11 bases. CDR3 nucleotides: TGTGCCAGCCGGCCCGGGTCTAATTCACCCCTCCACTTT. It codes for CASRPGSNSPLHF.

This clonotype was counted only a few times. The CDR3 bases are TGTGCCAGCAGCTTAGGGGTTAGGGCCTCGAACACCGGGGAGCTGTTTTTT. It specifies CASSLGVRASNTGELFF. The chain joins TRBV7-8 to TRBJ2-2; D call uncertain. Germline CDR1 and CDR2: SGHVS and FQNEAQ. The CDR3 sequence is 17 residues long. V lost 1 base and J 0 bases, leaving 12 bases between the germline ends.

Details on this clonotype: Germline is not matched at one junction end, which may reflect a read error. The chain couples TRBV12-3 or TRBV12-4 to TRBJ2-7, with 9 bases fitting TRBD1. The CDR3 loop spans 12 amino acids. Here the CDR3 reads CASSNRDRVPDF. In DNA form, the CDR3 reads TGTGCCAGCAGTAACCGGGACAGGGTTCCGGACTTC.

This rearrangement joins TRBV12-3 or TRBV12-4 to TRBJ2-3; the D gene is possibly TRBD1 (6 bases). The CDR3 sequence is 13 residues long. The V end lost 6 bases, the J end lost 5 bases, and 12 bases lay between the germline ends. CDR3 DNA sequence: TGTGCCAGCAGACTCCCACAGGGAGATACGCAGTATTTT. Amino acid sequence: CASRLPQGDTQYF.

The chain uses TRBV20-1 and TRBJ2-7; TRBD2 matches at 8 bases. Germline CDR1 DFQATT, CDR2 SNEGSKA (reference sequence). The CDR3 loop spans 16 amino acids. V was clipped by 2 bases and J by 7 bases; unmatched bases: 16. CDR3 bases: TGCAGTGCTAGACACCAAACCGGGAGGGCGCTATGGGAGCAGTACTTC. Its translation: CSARHQTGRALWEQYF.

V is TRBV7-3 and J is TRBJ2-1, with TRBD2 matching over 7 bases. This CDR3 has 15 amino acids. Germline CDR1 SGHTA, CDR2 FQGTGA. V shed 5 bases, J shed 4 bases, and the junction held 8 bases outside the gene matches. The CDR3 nucleotides read TGTGCCAGCAGCCCTGGTTGGCGGGAGTACAATGAGCAGTTCTTC. Its protein is CASSPGWREYNEQFF.

This rearrangement joins TRBV27 to TRBJ2-6, with TRBD1 matching 7 bases. Germline V CDR1 and CDR2: MNHEY, SMNVEV (reference sequence). J was trimmed by 8 bases and V by 10 bases; bases with no gene match: 5. The CDR3 length is 12 residues. The DNA for the CDR3 is TGTGCCACACAGACAGGGACCAACGTCCTGACTTTC. Its translation is CATQTGTNVLTF.

V is TRBV20-1 and J is TRBJ2-1; D remains unclear. Germline V gene data show CDR1 as DFQATT and CDR2 as SNEGSKA (reference sequence). V was trimmed by 6 bases and J by 8 bases, leaving 17 bases between them. The CDR3 sequence is 13 residues long. CDR3 region: CSARAPPPHEQFF. The CDR3 DNA follows: TGCAGTGCCCGGGCTCCGCCGCCTCATGAGCAGTTCTTC.

This clonotype was counted between two and nine times. The V call is TRBV6-5, the J call TRBJ2-7; either TRBD1 or TRBD2 may supply D (5 bases each). This CDR3 region has 14 residues. Trimming cost V 4 bases and J 6 bases, with 16 bases left between them. Germline V gene sequence: CDR1 MNHEY, CDR2 SVGAGI. CDR3 loop: CASSSGTAPGEQYF. Here the CDR3 DNA reads TGTGCCAGCAGTTCCGGGACGGCCCCTGGCGAGCAGTACTTC.

V and J are TRBV20-1 and TRBJ2-1; D is undetermined. The CDR3 totals 15 residues. Trimming pared 5 bases from V and 9 bases from J, leaving 23 bases between. CDR1 and CDR2 (germline): DFQATT, SNEGSKA (reference sequence). CDR3 loop: CSAARPPELRSEQFF. The CDR3 DNA reads TGCAGTGCTGCCCGACCTCCCGAGCTTCGGAGTGAGCAGTTCTTC.

This chain uses TRBV9 with TRBJ2-7; D remains unclear. This CDR3 is built from 15 residues. V lost 0 bases and J 2 bases, leaving 12 bases between the germline ends. Germline lookup yields CDR1 SGDLS and CDR2 YYNGEE. The CDR3 nucleotides read TGTGCCAGCAGCGTAGGTCCCGGGCCGACCTACGAGCAGTACTTC. Its protein product is CASSVGPGPTYEQYF.

V gene TRBV5-1 combines with J gene TRBJ1-5, with 10 positions matching TRBD1. The junction had 0 bases not matched to a gene; V was cut back by 0 bases and J by 6 bases. The CDR3 length is 14 residues. Germline lookup yields CDR1 SGHRS and CDR2 YFSETQ. The CDR3 region has the DNA TGCGCCAGCAGCTTGGGACAGGGGGCTCAGCCCCAGCATTTT. It translates to CASSLGQGAQPQHF.

The chain is built from TRBV7-6 and TRBJ2-1, with TRBD1 matching 7 bases. Trimming took 5 bases from V and 4 from J; bases not matched to a gene: 14. Germline V gene lookup returns CDR1 SGHVS and CDR2 FNYEAQ. The CDR3 has 17 residues. The CDR3 spells CASSLADGTALYNEQFF. In DNA, the CDR3 is TGTGCCAGCAGCCTGGCCGACGGGACAGCCCTTTACAATGAGCAGTTCTTC.

The V gene is TRBV12-3 or TRBV12-4, the J gene TRBJ1-4, with 7 bases aligning to TRBD1. V lost 8 bases and J lost 7; bases outside the gene matches: 4. CDR3 length equals 12 residues. CDR3 in amino acids: CASGDRAEKLFF. In DNA form, the CDR3 reads TGTGCCAGCGGAGACAGGGCTGAAAAACTGTTTTTT.

The genes are TRBV18 and TRBJ2-7, with 7 bases lining up with TRBD1. Germline V gene lookup returns CDR1 KGHSH and CDR2 LQKENI. CDR3 length: 13 amino acids. The ends lost 4 bases at V and 0 bases at J; junction bases unmatched: 0. As DNA, the CDR3 is TGTGCCAGCTCACAGGGGGCCTCCTACGAGCAGTACTTC. Protein sequence: CASSQGASYEQYF.

The chain links TRBV28 to TRBJ1-1; 7 bases are a match to TRBD1. V trimming: 8 bases; J trimming: 2 bases; junction bases outside the gene matches: 11. The germline gives CDR1 MDHEN, CDR2 SYDVKM. This CDR3 has 15 residues. CDR3 in DNA: TGTGCCAGCGCCTCCGCAGGGGGAGATAACACTGAAGCTTTCTTT. Amino acids: CASASAGGDNTEAFF.